A selection of T cell receptor beta chains follows, all from one sample in a study of shared clonotypes between healthy human individuals. Clones were read by immunoSEQ multiplex PCR, and TCRdb kept only the in-frame ones, dropping some. The profile shows 1,500,000 or so clones, about 96% of them singletons. The specimen sequenced was naive CD4+ T cells sorted from blood. These receptors were collected from a man aged 25-45 years in good health. The CDR3 runs from the conserved cysteine through the conserved F or W. D genes are given only for firm matches. The size entry is marked missing in some rows and otherwise reads once, few, many or a size class.

d_gene | j_gene | v_gene | abundance | CDR3nt | CDR3aa
TRBD2 | TRBJ2-3 | TRBV10-1 | . | TGCGCCAGCAGTGTGACTAGCGGTAGCACAGATACGCAGTATTTT | CASSVTSGSTDTQYF
. | TRBJ2-3 | TRBV7-6 | . | TGTGCCAGCAGCCCACCCCCGGGGCTATCACGACCAGATACGCAGTATTTT | CASSPPPGLSRPDTQYF
TRBD2 | TRBJ2-3 | TRBV18 | . | TGTGCCAGCTCACCCAATAGCCTTTCTAGCGGAGATACGCAGTATTTT | CASSPNSLSSGDTQYF
. | TRBJ1-1 | TRBV4-1 | . | TGCGCCAGCAGCCCCCGGGTAGGCGACACTGAAGCTTTCTTT | CASSPRVGDTEAFF
. | TRBJ1-5 | TRBV9 | . | TGTGCCAGCAGCGGCGGACAGAGCAATCAGCCCCAGCATTTT | CASSGGQSNQPQHF
. | TRBJ1-1 | TRBV27 | . | TGTGCCAGCAGTTTAGGGCAGGGAAGGATGAACACTGAAGCTTTCTTT | CASSLGQGRMNTEAFF
. | TRBJ2-2 | TRBV5-1 | . | TGCGCCAGCAGCTTGGGGCTATCGGGCACCGGGGAGCTGTTTTTT | CASSLGLSGTGELFF
. | TRBJ1-5 | TRBV2 | . | TGTGCCAGCAGTGAAGGGGGTCGTCGGAGCAATCAGCCCCAGCATTTT | CASSEGGRRSNQPQHF
TRBD1 | TRBJ2-3 | TRBV5-1 | . | TGCGCCAGCAGCCCGGGGACAGGGACTAGCACAGATACGCAGTATTTT | CASSPGTGTSTDTQYF
. | TRBJ2-5 | TRBV6-1 | . | TGTGCCAGCAGTGATTTCAGGGTTGCAGAGACCCAGTACTTC | CASSDFRVAETQYF
TRBD2 | TRBJ2-1 | TRBV10-3 | . | TGTGCCATCAGTGGGGATTGGACTAGCGGGAGGCCCAATGAGCAGTTCTTC | CAISGDWTSGRPNEQFF
TRBD1 | TRBJ1-4 | TRBV28 | once | TGTGCCAGCAGCTCAGACAGGGCGAATGAAAAACTGTTTTTT | CASSSDRANEKLFF
TRBD2 | TRBJ2-5 | TRBV7-9 | . | TGTGCCAGCAGCTCACGCGGGGGAGACCAAGAGACCCAGTACTTC | CASSSRGGDQETQYF
. | TRBJ2-3 | TRBV11-1 | . | TGTGCCAGCAGCTTAAAGGATACGCAGTATTTT | CASSLKDTQYF
. | TRBJ1-2 | TRBV28 | . | TGTGCCAGCAGTTTATTGGGGGGCTTGGGCTACACCTTC | CASSLLGGLGYTF
TRBD2 | TRBJ2-7 | TRBV7-9 | . | TGTGCCAGCAGCTTAGGAGGGGTCGGCGGGAGAGGCTACGAGCAGTACTTC | CASSLGGVGGRGYEQYF
TRBD1 | TRBJ1-1 | TRBV29-1 | . | TGCAGCGTTGAAAGGACAGGGGGCACTGAAGCTTTCTTT | CSVERTGGTEAFF
. | TRBJ1-5 | TRBV10-3 | . | TGTGCCATCAGTGACGATCGGAGCAATCAGCCCCAGCATTTT | CAISDDRSNQPQHF